The TCR beta chain under discussion was sequenced for a study of cytomegalovirus exposure and HLA in healthy donors. V was pared by 2 bases and J by 7 bases, with 8 bases between. CDR3 length: 11 amino acids. Germline V gives CDR1 GTSNPN, CDR2 SVGIG (reference sequence). PCR involved 60 Vbeta and 13 Jbeta primers. Using immunoSEQ multiplex PCR, the repertoire was profiled, and TCRdb retains in-frame clones only, with some absent. The sample carries 150,000 to 200,000 clones, about 81% recorded once. This receptor was taken from a man aged 40-50 years in good health and CMV-seronegative. Sequencing input: PBMCs. V and J are TRBV30 and TRBJ1-1; no clear D gene. The CDR3 region has the DNA TGTGCCTGGAGTTCTCTGTATGAAGCTTTCTTT. Translated: CAWSSLYEAFF.